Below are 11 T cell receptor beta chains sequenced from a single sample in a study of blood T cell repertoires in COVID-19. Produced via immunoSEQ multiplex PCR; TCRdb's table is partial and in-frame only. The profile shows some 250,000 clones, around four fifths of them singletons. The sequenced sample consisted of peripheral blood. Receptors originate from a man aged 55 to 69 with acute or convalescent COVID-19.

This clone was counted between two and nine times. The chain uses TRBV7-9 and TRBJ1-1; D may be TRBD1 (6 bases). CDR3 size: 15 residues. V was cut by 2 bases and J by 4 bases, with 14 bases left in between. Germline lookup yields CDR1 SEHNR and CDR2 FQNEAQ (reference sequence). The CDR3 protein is CASSLLAGAATEAFF. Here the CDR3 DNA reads TGTGCCAGCAGCTTACTGGCAGGGGCGGCCACTGAAGCTTTCTTT.

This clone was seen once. CDR3 residues: CASKAGGPTDTQYF. As DNA, the CDR3 is TGTGCCAGTAAAGCGGGAGGGCCAACCGATACGCAGTATTTT. The chain combines TRBV19 with TRBJ2-3, with TRBD2 matching over 10 bases. CDR3 length: 14 amino acids. The germline V gene encodes CDR1 LNHDA and CDR2 SQIVND (reference sequence). With V trimmed by 7 bases and J by 6 bases, 7 bases remained unmatched.

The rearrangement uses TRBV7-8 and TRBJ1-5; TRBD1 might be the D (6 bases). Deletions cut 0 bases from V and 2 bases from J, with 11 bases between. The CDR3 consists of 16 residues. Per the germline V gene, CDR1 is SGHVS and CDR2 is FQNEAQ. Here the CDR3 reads CASSLAGGHGNQPQHF. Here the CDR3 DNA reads TGTGCCAGCAGCTTAGCCGGGGGGCATGGCAATCAGCCCCAGCATTTT.

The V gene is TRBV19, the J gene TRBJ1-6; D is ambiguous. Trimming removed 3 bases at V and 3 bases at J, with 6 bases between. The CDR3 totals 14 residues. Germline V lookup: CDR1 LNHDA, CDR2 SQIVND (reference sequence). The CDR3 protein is CASSISLYNSPLHF. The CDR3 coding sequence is TGTGCCAGTAGTATTTCACTCTATAATTCACCCCTCCACTTT.

This CDR3 reads CASSSRDRASATDTGELFF. In DNA form, the CDR3 reads TGTGCCAGCAGCTCACGGGACAGGGCTTCAGCGACGGACACCGGGGAGCTGTTTTTT. The chain recombines TRBV7-9 with TRBJ2-2; 9 bases are shared with TRBD1. Germline V lookup: CDR1 SEHNR, CDR2 FQNEAQ (reference sequence). CDR3 size: 19 residues. V lost 4 bases to trimming and J lost 3 bases; unmatched junction nucleotides: 15. Full variable domain (outside the CDR3, taken from reference TRBV7-9 and TRBJ2-2): DTGVSQNPRHKITKRGQNVTFRCDPISEHNRLYWYRQTLGQGPEFLTYFQNEAQLEKSRLLSDRFSAERPKGSFSTLEIQRTEQGDSAMYLCASSSRDRASATDTGELFFGEGSRLTVL.

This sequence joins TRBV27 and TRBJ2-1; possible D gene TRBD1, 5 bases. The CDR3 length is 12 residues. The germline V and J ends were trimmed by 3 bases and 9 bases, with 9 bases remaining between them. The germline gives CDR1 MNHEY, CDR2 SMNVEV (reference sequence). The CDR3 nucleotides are TGTGCCAGCAGTTTGTTAGGGGCTGAGCAGTTCTTC. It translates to CASSLLGAEQFF.

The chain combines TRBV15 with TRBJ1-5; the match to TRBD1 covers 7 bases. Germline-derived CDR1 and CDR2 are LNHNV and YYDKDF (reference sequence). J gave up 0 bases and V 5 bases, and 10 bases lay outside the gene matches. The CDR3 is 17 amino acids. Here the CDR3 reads CATSGHWTGYSNQPQHF. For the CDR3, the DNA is TGTGCCACCAGCGGACATTGGACAGGCTATAGCAATCAGCCCCAGCATTTT.

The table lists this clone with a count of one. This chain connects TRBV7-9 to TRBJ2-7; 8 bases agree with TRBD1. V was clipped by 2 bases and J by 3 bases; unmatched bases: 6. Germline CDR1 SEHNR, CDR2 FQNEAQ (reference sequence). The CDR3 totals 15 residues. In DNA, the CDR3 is TGTGCCAGCAGCTTAAGTCCAGGGGGCAACTACGAGCAGTACTTC. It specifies CASSLSPGGNYEQYF.

The CDR3 DNA follows: TGTGCCAGCTCACCCGGGATTAATGAAAAACTGTTTTTT. Protein: CASSPGINEKLFF. J is TRBJ1-4 and V is TRBV18, with no clear D. CDR1 and CDR2 (germline): KGHSH, LQKENI. The CDR3 sequence is 13 residues long. V was pared by 3 bases and J by 4 bases, with 6 bases between.

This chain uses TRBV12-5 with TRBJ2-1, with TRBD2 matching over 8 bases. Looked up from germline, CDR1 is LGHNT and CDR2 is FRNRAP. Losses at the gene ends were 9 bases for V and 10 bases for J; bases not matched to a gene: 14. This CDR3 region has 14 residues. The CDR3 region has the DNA TGTGCTAGCGACGGGGGGGGCCTCCCCCAAGAGCAGTTCTTC. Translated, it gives CASDGGGLPQEQFF. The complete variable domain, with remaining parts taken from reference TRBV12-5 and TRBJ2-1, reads DARVTQTPRHKVTEMGQEVTMRCQPILGHNTVFWYRQTMMQGLELLAYFRNRAPLDDSGMPKDRFSAEMPDATLATLKIQPSEPRDSAVYFCASDGGGLPQEQFFGPGTRLTVL.

CDR3 nucleotide sequence: TGTGCCAGCAGCTTGGTGCCGGGATTCAAAAACACTGAAGCTTTCTTT. This gives the protein CASSLVPGFKNTEAFF. V usage is TRBV5-6 and J usage is TRBJ1-1; no reliable D call. There are 16 residues in the CDR3. V was shortened by 0 bases and J by 2 bases, with 14 bases between the two germline ends. Germline-derived CDR1 and CDR2 are SGHDT and YYEEEE.